This T cell receptor beta chain was captured by sequencing in a study of OX40 agonist ivuxolimab in advanced cancers. The overall study: Eligibility rules accepted prior anti-PD-1, anti-PD-L1 or anti-CTLA-4 therapy, and 35% to 45% had some. Three patients had partial responses: one hepatocellular carcinoma, two cutaneous melanoma.

The CDR3 contains 15 residues. Trimming pared 0 bases from V and 6 bases from J, leaving 15 bases between. Germline CDR1 is SGHDT and CDR2 is YYEEEE. Sequencing used immunoSEQ multiplex PCR; TCRdb keeps in-frame clones, though not all of them. The data show about 80,000 clones, over 85% seen once. A history of autoimmune disease or systemic immunosuppression excluded patients. This clone has just one count. This TCR was recovered from an adult with an advanced solid tumor such as melanoma, head and neck, liver or kidney cancer. The specimen was CD4+ or CD8+ T cells sorted from blood, collected in a trial of the OX40 agonist ivuxolimab. The rearrangement links TRBV5-6 to TRBJ1-1, with D possibly matching TRBD1 (5 bases). Written as DNA, the CDR3 is TGTGCCAGCAGCTTGGGCCCCAAGGTAGGGGCTGAAGCTTTCTTT. Translating it yields CASSLGPKVGAEAFF.